A single sample gave rise to the 12 T cell receptor beta chains below, sequenced in a study (dated by TCRdb to 2016 to 2018). Libraries were built with RT-PCR. These reads were obtained on an Illumina MiSeq. The public reads were reanalyzed by TCRdb: fastp trimming at Q25, MiXCR alignment, in-frame beta chains only. Every entry covers one CDR3 protein and lists the most common genes and DNA from its rows. In this sample the table shows almost 700,000 distinct CDR3 sequences, approximately 15% of which occur a single time. The top ten constitute roughly 3.6% of the sample. The sequencing input was memory CD4+ T cells from blood. The receptors were sampled from a female donor in good health, serving as a healthy control.

This clonotype was observed a handful of times. This rearrangement joins TRBV6-5 to TRBJ1-1, with 7 bases that match TRBD1. Germline V gene data show CDR1 as MNHEY and CDR2 as SVGAGI. The CDR3 sequence is 15 residues long. Losses at the gene ends were 5 bases for V and 0 bases for J; bases not matched to a gene: 6. CDR3 nucleotide sequence: TGTGCCAGCAGTACACACAGGGGTTTGAACACTGAAGCTTTCTTT. Protein product: CASSTHRGLNTEAFF.

This clonotype appeared a single time. The genes are TRBV20-1 and TRBJ2-1; the match to TRBD2 covers 9 bases. Unmatched junction bases numbered 7, after V lost 0 bases and J lost 7 bases. From germline, CDR1 is DFQATT and CDR2 SNEGSKA (reference sequence). The CDR3 is made up of 15 amino acids. The CDR3 DNA is TGCAGTGCTAGAGAGGTTAGCGGGAGAGGGAATGAGCAGTTCTTC. Amino acids: CSAREVSGRGNEQFF.

This clonotype has more than one count but fewer than ten. The chain links TRBV20-1 to TRBJ1-3, with 9 bases matching TRBD1. This CDR3 is built from 16 residues. The V gene end was trimmed by 0 bases and the J gene end by 4 bases; junction bases not matched to a gene: 7. Germline V gives CDR1 DFQATT, CDR2 SNEGSKA (reference sequence). CDR3 protein: CSARDMDRGAGNTIYF. Here the CDR3 DNA reads TGCAGTGCTAGAGATATGGACAGGGGTGCCGGAAACACCATATATTTT.

V gene TRBV9 combines with J gene TRBJ2-1, with 9 nucleotides matching TRBD1. This CDR3 has 16 amino acids. Trimming cost V 1 base and J 2 bases; bases outside gene matches: 4. Germline CDR1 is SGDLS and CDR2 is YYNGEE. CDR3 bases: TGTGCCAGCAGCGTAACCGGGACAGGGACCTACAATGAGCAGTTCTTC. Amino acids: CASSVTGTGTYNEQFF.

This clonotype appeared many times. The J gene is TRBJ2-7, the V gene TRBV20-1; D ambiguous. The CDR3 sequence is 15 residues long. Germline lookup yields CDR1 DFQATT and CDR2 SNEGSKA (reference sequence). Trimming left V 0 bases short and J 6 bases short, with 18 bases between. This CDR3 reads CSARDQRGPRPEQYF. Written as DNA, the CDR3 is TGCAGTGCTAGAGATCAGAGAGGACCGAGGCCCGAGCAGTACTTC.

This clonotype was counted between two and nine times. The chain couples TRBV7-8 to TRBJ2-7; 9 bases are shared with TRBD2. Per germline, CDR1 SGHVS and CDR2 FQNEAQ. V was pared by 3 bases and J by 0 bases, with 6 bases of the junction left unmatched. This CDR3 comprises 16 residues. As DNA, the CDR3 is TGTGCCAGCAGCTTCCGACTAGCGGATATCTCCTACGAGCAGTACTTC. This sequence encodes CASSFRLADISYEQYF.

Only a few counts were recorded for this clonotype. This chain joins TRBV7-9 and TRBJ2-3, with D unclear. Trimming removed 8 bases at V and 1 base at J, with 10 bases between. This CDR3 has 13 amino acids. The V gene's germline CDR1 is SEHNR and CDR2 FQNEAQ (reference sequence). The CDR3: CASGRVGTDTQYF. In DNA, the CDR3 is TGTGCCAGCGGGCGCGTAGGCACAGATACGCAGTATTTT.

This clonotype was counted only a few times. The genes are TRBV6-2 or TRBV6-3 and TRBJ2-4; D is possibly TRBD1 (6 bases). V was trimmed by 6 bases and J by 7 bases, leaving 13 bases between them. Germline V gene data show CDR1 as MNHEY and CDR2 as SVGEGT. The CDR3 spans 13 residues. CDR3 coding DNA: TGTGCCAGCAGCCTTAATACAGGGAACATTCAGTACTTC. Protein: CASSLNTGNIQYF.

This clonotype was detected once. The rearrangement uses TRBV6-1 and TRBJ2-2, with TRBD1 as a possible D gene (6 bases). The ends were cut back, 5 bases at V and 1 base at J, with 11 bases in the middle. This CDR3 comprises 15 residues. Germline V gene data show CDR1 as MNHNS and CDR2 as SASEGT. CDR3 protein: CASSTFRGNTGELFF. The DNA for the CDR3 is TGTGCCAGCAGTACCTTCAGGGGGAACACCGGGGAGCTGTTTTTT.

In this sample, this clonotype turned up a few times. V usage is TRBV6-2 or TRBV6-3 and J usage is TRBJ1-2; D remains ambiguous. Germline values: CDR1 MNHEY, CDR2 SVGEGT. Trimming left V 8 bases short and J 4 bases short, with 8 bases between. The CDR3 spans 11 residues. CDR3 coding DNA: TGTGCCAGCGGTTCCGGCTATGGCTACACCTTC. This codes for CASGSGYGYTF.

This rearrangement joins TRBV20-1 to TRBJ2-3; 10 nucleotides align to TRBD1. V dropped 0 bases and J dropped 2; count of bases not matched to a gene: 5. This CDR3 region has 16 residues. CDR1 is DFQATT and CDR2 is SNEGSKA in the germline V gene (reference sequence). CDR3 loop: CSARDPGTGVTDTQYF. CDR3 DNA: TGCAGTGCTAGAGATCCTGGGACAGGGGTCACAGATACGCAGTATTTT.

This clonotype appeared many times. J is TRBJ2-5 and V is TRBV20-1; D tentatively reads TRBD1 or TRBD2 (5 bases each). The CDR3 length is 14 residues. V lost 0 bases, J lost 4 bases, and 12 bases lay in between. Germline V gene lookup returns CDR1 DFQATT and CDR2 SNEGSKA (reference sequence). Here the CDR3 DNA reads TGCAGTGCTAGAGAGCCGGGACCCGGAGAGACCCAGTACTTC. It is translated as CSAREPGPGETQYF.